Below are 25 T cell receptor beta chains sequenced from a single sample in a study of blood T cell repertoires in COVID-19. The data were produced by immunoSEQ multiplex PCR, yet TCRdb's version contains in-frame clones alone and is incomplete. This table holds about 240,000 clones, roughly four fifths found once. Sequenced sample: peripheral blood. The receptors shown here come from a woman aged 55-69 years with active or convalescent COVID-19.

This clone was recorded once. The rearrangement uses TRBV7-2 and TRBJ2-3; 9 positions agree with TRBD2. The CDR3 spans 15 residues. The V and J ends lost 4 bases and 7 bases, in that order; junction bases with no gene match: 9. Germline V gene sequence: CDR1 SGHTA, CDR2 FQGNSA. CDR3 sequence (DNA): TGTGCCAGCAGCTCCGCTAGCGGGGAGTGGAATACGCAGTATTTT. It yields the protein CASSSASGEWNTQYF.

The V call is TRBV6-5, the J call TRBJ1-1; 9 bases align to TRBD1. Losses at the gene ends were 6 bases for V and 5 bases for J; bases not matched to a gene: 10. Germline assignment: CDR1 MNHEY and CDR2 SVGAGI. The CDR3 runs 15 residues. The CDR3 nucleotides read TGTGCCAGCAGGGACCAGGGACAGGGTGCGACTGAAGCTTTCTTT. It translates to CASRDQGQGATEAFF.

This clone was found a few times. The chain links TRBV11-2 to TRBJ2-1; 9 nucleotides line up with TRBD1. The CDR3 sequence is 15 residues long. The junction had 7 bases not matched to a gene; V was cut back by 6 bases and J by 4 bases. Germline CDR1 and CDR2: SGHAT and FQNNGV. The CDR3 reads CASRQPGQGYNEQFF. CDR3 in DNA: TGTGCCAGCAGGCAACCGGGACAGGGATACAATGAGCAGTTCTTC.

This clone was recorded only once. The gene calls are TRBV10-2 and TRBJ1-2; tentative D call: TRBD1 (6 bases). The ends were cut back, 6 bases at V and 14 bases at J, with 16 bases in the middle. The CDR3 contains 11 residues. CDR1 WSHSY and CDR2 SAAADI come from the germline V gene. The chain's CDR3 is CASSLQGVETF. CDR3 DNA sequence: TGCGCCAGCAGCCTACAGGGCGTAGAGACCTTC.

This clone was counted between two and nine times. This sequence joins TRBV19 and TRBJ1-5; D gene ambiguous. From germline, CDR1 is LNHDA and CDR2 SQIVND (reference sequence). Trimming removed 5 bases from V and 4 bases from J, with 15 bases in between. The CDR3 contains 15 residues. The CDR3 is CASSGDDQANQPQHF. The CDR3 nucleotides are TGTGCCAGTAGTGGCGATGACCAGGCTAATCAGCCCCAGCATTTT.

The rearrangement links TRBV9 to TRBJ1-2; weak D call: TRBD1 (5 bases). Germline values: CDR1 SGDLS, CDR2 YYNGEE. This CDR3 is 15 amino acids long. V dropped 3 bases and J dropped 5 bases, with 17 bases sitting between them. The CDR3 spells CASSAQQGFWYGYTF. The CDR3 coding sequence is TGTGCCAGCAGCGCCCAGCAGGGATTTTGGTATGGCTACACCTTC.

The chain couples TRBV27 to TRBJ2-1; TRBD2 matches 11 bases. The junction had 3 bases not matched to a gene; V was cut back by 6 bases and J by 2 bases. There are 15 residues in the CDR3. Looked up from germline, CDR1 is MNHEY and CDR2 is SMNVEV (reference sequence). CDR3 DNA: TGTGCCAGCAGGGGACTAGCGGTCACCTACAATGAGCAGTTCTTC. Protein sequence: CASRGLAVTYNEQFF.

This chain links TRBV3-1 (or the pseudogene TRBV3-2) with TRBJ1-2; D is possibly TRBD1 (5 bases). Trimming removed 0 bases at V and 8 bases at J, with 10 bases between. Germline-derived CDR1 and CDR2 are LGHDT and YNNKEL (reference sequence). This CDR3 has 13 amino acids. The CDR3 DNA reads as TGTGCCAGCAGCCAAGATCTTACAGGCGGCTACACCTTC. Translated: CASSQDLTGGYTF.

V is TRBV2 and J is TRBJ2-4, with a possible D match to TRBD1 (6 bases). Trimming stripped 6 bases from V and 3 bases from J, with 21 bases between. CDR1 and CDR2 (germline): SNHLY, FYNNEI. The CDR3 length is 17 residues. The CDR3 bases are TGTGCCAGCAGGGACCGTGGGGGCGTTGAGGTCAAAAACATTCAGTACTTC. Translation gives CASRDRGGVEVKNIQYF.

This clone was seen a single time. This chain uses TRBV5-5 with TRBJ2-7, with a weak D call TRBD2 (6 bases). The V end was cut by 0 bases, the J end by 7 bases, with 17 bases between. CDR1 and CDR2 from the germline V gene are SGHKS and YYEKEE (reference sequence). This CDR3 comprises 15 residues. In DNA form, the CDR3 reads TGTGCCAGCAGCTTGGTCGGAGGGGCCCCGGGGGAGCAGTACTTC. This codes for CASSLVGGAPGEQYF.

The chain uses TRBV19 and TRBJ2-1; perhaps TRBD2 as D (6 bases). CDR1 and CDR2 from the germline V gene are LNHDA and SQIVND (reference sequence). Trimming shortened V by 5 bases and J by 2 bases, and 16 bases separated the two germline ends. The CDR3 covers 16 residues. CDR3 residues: CASSPRTRGAYNEQFF. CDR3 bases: TGTGCCAGTAGTCCCCGGACGCGGGGCGCCTACAATGAGCAGTTCTTC.

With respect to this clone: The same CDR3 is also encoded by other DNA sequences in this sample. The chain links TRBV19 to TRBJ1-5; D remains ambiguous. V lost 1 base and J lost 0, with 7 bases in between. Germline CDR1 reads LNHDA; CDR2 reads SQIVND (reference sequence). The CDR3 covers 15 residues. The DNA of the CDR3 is TGTGCCAGTAGTATAGCGGGGTATAGCAATCAGCCCCAGCATTTT. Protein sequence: CASSIAGYSNQPQHF. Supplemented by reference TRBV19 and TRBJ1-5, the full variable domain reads DGGITQSPKYLFRKEGQNVTLSCEQNLNHDAMYWYRQDPGQGLRLIYYSQIVNDFQKGDIAEGYSVSREKKESFPLTVTSAQKNPTAFYLCASSIAGYSNQPQHFGDGTRLSIL.

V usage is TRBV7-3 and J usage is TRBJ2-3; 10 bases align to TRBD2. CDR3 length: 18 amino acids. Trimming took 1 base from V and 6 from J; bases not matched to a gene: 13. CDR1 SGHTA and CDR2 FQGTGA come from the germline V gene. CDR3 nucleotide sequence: TGTGCCAGCAGCTTAATGGGGCAACAGCGGGGGGGCCGCGATACGCAGTATTTT. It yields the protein CASSLMGQQRGGRDTQYF.

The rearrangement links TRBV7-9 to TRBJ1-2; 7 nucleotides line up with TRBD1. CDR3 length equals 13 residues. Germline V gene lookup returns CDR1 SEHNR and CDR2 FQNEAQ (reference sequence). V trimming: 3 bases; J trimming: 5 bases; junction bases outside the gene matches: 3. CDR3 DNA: TGTGCCAGCAGCTTGACAGGGTATTATGGCTACACCTTC. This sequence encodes CASSLTGYYGYTF.

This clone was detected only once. The CDR3: CASPEQGKNIQYF. The CDR3 coding sequence is TGTGCCAGCCCCGAGCAGGGGAAAAACATTCAGTACTTC. The V call is TRBV5-6, the J call TRBJ2-4; D might be TRBD1 (6 bases). The CDR3 is 13 amino acids. Trimming removed 7 bases at V and 4 bases at J, with 12 bases between. Germline CDR1 and CDR2: SGHDT and YYEEEE.

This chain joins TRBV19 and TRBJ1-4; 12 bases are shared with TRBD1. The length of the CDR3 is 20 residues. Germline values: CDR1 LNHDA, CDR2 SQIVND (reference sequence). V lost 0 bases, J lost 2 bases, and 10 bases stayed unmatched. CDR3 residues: CASSIESDPGQGATNEKLFF. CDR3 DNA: TGTGCCAGTAGTATAGAATCCGACCCGGGACAGGGGGCGACTAATGAAAAACTGTTTTTT.

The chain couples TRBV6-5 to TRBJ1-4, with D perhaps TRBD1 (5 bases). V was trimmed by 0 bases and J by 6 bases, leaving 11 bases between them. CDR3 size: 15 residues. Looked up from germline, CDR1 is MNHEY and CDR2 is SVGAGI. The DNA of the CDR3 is TGTGCCAGCAGTTACTCCGACAGACCTGATGAAAAACTGTTTTTT. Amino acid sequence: CASSYSDRPDEKLFF.

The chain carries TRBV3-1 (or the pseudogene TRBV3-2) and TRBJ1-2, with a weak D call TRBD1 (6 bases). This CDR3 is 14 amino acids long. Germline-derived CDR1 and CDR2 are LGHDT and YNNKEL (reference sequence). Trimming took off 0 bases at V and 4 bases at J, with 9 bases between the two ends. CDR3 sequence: CASSQDTGSYGYTF. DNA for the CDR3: TGTGCCAGCAGCCAAGACACAGGGAGCTATGGCTACACCTTC.

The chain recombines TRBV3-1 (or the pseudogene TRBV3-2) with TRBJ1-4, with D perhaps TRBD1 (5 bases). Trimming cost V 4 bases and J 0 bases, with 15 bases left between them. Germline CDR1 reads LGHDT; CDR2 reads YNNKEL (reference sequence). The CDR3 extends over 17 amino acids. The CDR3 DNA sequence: TGTGCCAGCAGCCCCATGTTTTGGGGGGCAACTAATGAAAAACTGTTTTTT. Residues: CASSPMFWGATNEKLFF.

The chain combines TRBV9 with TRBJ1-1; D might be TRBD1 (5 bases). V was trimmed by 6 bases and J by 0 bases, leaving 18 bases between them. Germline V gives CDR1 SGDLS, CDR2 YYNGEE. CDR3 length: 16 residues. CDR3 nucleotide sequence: TGTGCCAGCACCCCAGCGTGGGGCTCCATGAACACTGAAGCTTTCTTT. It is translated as CASTPAWGSMNTEAFF. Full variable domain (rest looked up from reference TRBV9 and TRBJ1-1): DSGVTQTPKHLITATGQRVTLRCSPRSGDLSVYWYQQSLDQGLQFLIQYYNGEERAKGNILERFSAQQFPDLHSELNLSSLELGDSALYFCASTPAWGSMNTEAFFGQGTRLTVV.

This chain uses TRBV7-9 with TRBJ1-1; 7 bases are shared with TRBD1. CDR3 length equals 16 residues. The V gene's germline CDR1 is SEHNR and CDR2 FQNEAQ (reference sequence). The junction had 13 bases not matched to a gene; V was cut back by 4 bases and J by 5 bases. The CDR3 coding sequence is TGTGCCAGCAGCTCCTTCCGGGACAGTCAGGGGACTGAAGCTTTCTTT. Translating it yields CASSSFRDSQGTEAFF.

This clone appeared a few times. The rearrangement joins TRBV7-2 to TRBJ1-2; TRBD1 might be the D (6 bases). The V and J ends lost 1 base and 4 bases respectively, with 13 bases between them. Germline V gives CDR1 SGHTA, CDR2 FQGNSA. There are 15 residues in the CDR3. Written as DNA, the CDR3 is TGTGCCAGCAGCTTAGGTCCAGGGGTTAGCTATGGCTACACCTTC. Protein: CASSLGPGVSYGYTF.

The CDR3 DNA sequence: TGTGCCAGCAGGGGAACGGGACTGAGTGGCTACACCTTC. It yields the protein CASRGTGLSGYTF. The chain carries TRBV12-3 or TRBV12-4 and TRBJ1-2; a weak D match, TRBD1 (5 bases). The CDR3 has 13 amino acids. V shed 6 bases and J shed 7 bases, with 15 bases lying between them.

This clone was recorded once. CDR3 residues: CASGLTSSYNEQFF. The CDR3 DNA sequence: TGTGCTAGTGGTTTGACTAGCTCCTACAATGAGCAGTTCTTC. The chain recombines TRBV12-5 with TRBJ2-1, with D tentatively TRBD2 (5 bases). In germline, CDR1 is LGHNT, CDR2 FRNRAP. Trimming shortened V by 2 bases and J by 0 bases, and 5 bases separated the two germline ends. This CDR3 spans 14 amino acids.

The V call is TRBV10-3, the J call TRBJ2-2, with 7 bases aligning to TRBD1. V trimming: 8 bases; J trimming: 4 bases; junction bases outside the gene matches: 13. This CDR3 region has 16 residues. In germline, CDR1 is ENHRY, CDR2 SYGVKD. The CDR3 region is CAIGSDRLWSTGELFF. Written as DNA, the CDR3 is TGTGCCATCGGATCGGACAGGCTATGGAGCACCGGGGAGCTGTTTTTT.